These 15 T cell receptor beta chains were sequenced from one sample in a study of T cell changes during pregnancy in multiple sclerosis. Assay: immunoSEQ multiplex PCR; the TCRdb copy retains only in-frame clones and omits some. The profile shows about 61,000 clones, 85% to 90% of them singletons. The sample in question was peripheral blood, obtained in the first trimester of pregnancy. These receptors all come from a female donor in good health, enrolled as a control in a pregnancy study.

The chain combines TRBV5-6 with TRBJ1-4; 12 bases are a match to TRBD1. This CDR3 has 15 amino acids. The germline V gene has CDR1 SGHDT and CDR2 YYEEEE. J gave up 7 bases and V 4 bases, and 5 bases lay outside the gene matches. CDR3 nucleotides: TGTGCCAGCAGCCTGGGGACAGGGGGCGGTGAAAAACTGTTTTTT. Residues: CASSLGTGGGEKLFF.

The genes are TRBV7-2 and TRBJ1-1; 8 nucleotides match TRBD1. Trimming took 2 bases from V and 6 from J; bases not matched to a gene: 11. This CDR3 is 16 amino acids long. Germline V gene data show CDR1 as SGHTA and CDR2 as FQGNSA. The CDR3 sequence: CASSLFPQGEIPEAFF. CDR3 bases: TGTGCCAGCAGCTTATTTCCACAGGGGGAGATCCCTGAAGCTTTCTTT.

The V gene is TRBV4-3, the J gene TRBJ2-2; 8 bases fit TRBD2. The V and J ends lost 0 bases and 5 bases, in that order; junction bases with no gene match: 8. This CDR3 region has 17 residues. The V gene's germline CDR1 is LGHNA and CDR2 YSLEER. CDR3 sequence: CASSQDIAGPGTGELFF. The CDR3 DNA is TGCGCCAGCAGCCAAGACATAGCGGGGCCGGGAACCGGGGAGCTGTTTTTT.

This chain joins TRBV30 and TRBJ1-2; 7 bases fit TRBD1. This CDR3 region has 14 residues. V was pared by 0 bases and J by 7 bases, with 8 bases of the junction left unmatched. Germline CDR1 reads GTSNPN; CDR2 reads SVGIG (reference sequence). The CDR3 sequence is CAWSVNRQGGGYTF. As DNA, the CDR3 is TGTGCCTGGAGTGTAAATCGACAGGGCGGTGGCTACACCTTC.

CDR3 amino acids: CASSMYEVGNTEAFF. DNA of the CDR3: TGTGCCAGTAGTATGTATGAGGTAGGGAACACTGAAGCTTTCTTT. The rearrangement joins TRBV19 to TRBJ1-1; D unresolved. The germline CDR1 and CDR2 sequences are LNHDA and SQIVND (reference sequence). Trimming removed 3 bases from V and 1 base from J, with 12 bases in between. The CDR3 is 15 amino acids.

The rearrangement joins TRBV7-2 to TRBJ2-3, with 12 bases that match TRBD2. In germline, CDR1 is SGHTA, CDR2 FQGNSA. This CDR3 is built from 16 residues. Losses at the gene ends were 5 bases for V and 3 bases for J; bases not matched to a gene: 6. CDR3 DNA: TGTGCCAGCAGCCGACTAGCGGGGGAGGAGACAGATACGCAGTATTTT. Translated, it gives CASSRLAGEETDTQYF.

The rearrangement joins TRBV7-2 to TRBJ1-1; TRBD1 is a possible D gene (6 bases). The CDR3 loop spans 14 amino acids. V shed 0 bases and J shed 10 bases, with 15 bases lying between them. Germline V lookup: CDR1 SGHTA, CDR2 FQGNSA. The CDR3 protein is CASSLAGAAVGAFF. In nucleotides, the CDR3 is TGTGCCAGCAGCTTAGCGGGGGCAGCAGTGGGAGCTTTCTTT.

The chain carries TRBV27 and TRBJ2-7; tentative D call: TRBD1 (6 bases). The CDR3 is 13 residues long. The V gene's germline CDR1 is MNHEY and CDR2 SMNVEV (reference sequence). The V gene lost 6 bases and the J gene lost 6 bases, with 15 bases spanning the gap. For the CDR3, the DNA is TGTGCCAGCAGACAGGGCGAGCCCCTCGAGCAGTACTTC. Its protein product is CASRQGEPLEQYF.

This chain uses TRBV6-5 with TRBJ2-1; 13 nucleotides line up with TRBD2. The junction had 1 base not matched to a gene; V was cut back by 1 base and J by 7 bases. The CDR3 totals 15 residues. CDR1 and CDR2 (germline): MNHEY, SVGAGI. Written as DNA, the CDR3 is TGTGCCAGCAGTTACTGGACTAGCGGGGGAAATGAGCAGTTCTTC. Its protein product is CASSYWTSGGNEQFF.

The chain uses TRBV30 and TRBJ2-3, with TRBD1 identical over 10 bases. Germline trimming cut 0 bases from V and 1 base from J; bases unmatched to any gene: 1. From germline, CDR1 is GTSNPN and CDR2 SVGIG (reference sequence). The CDR3 is made up of 15 amino acids. CDR3 loop: CAWSVGTGGTDTQYF. DNA of the CDR3: TGTGCCTGGAGTGTAGGGACAGGGGGCACAGATACGCAGTATTTT. The full variable domain, rest sourced from reference TRBV30 and TRBJ2-3, is SQTIHQWPATLVQPVGSPLSLECTVEGTSNPNLYWYRQAAGRGLQLLFYSVGIGQISSEVPQNLSASRPQDRQFILSSKKLLLSDSGFYLCAWSVGTGGTDTQYFGPGTRLTVL.

The chain uses TRBV5-1 and TRBJ2-1, with TRBD2 matching over 11 bases. In germline, CDR1 is SGHRS, CDR2 YFSETQ. V lost 0 bases, J lost 7 bases, and 6 bases stayed unmatched. CDR3 length: 16 residues. The CDR3, as DNA: TGCGCCAGCAGCTTGGCCCCTAGCGGGGGGTATAATGAGCAGTTCTTC. This translates into CASSLAPSGGYNEQFF. Combining the CDR3 with reference TRBV5-1 and TRBJ2-1 gives the whole variable domain KAGVTQTPRYLIKTRGQQVTLSCSPISGHRSVSWYQQTPGQGLQFLFEYFSETQRNKGNFPGRFSGRQFSNSRSEMNVSTLELGDSALYLCASSLAPSGGYNEQFFGPGTRLTVL.

The rearrangement links TRBV2 to TRBJ1-2; TRBD1 matches at 7 bases. J lost 5 bases, V lost 6 bases, and 9 bases had no gene match. Germline CDR1 is SNHLY and CDR2 is FYNNEI. This CDR3 comprises 14 residues. The CDR3 is CASSAPGQLYGYTF. In nucleotides, the CDR3 is TGTGCCAGCAGCGCGCCGGGACAGTTATATGGCTACACCTTC.

The V and J genes are TRBV9 and TRBJ2-3; 8 positions match TRBD2. This CDR3 spans 15 amino acids. Germline CDR1 SGDLS, CDR2 YYNGEE. Germline trimming cut 4 bases from V and 3 bases from J; bases unmatched to any gene: 7. The CDR3 DNA follows: TGTGCCAGCAGCATACTAGCGGAAGGGACAGATACGCAGTATTTT. Its protein is CASSILAEGTDTQYF.

The chain uses TRBV6-1 and TRBJ2-7; 8 nucleotides align to TRBD2. Germline V lookup: CDR1 MNHNS, CDR2 SASEGT. V shed 4 bases, J shed 0 bases, and the junction held 8 bases outside the gene matches. This CDR3 spans 16 amino acids. The CDR3 here is CASSASGGRSSYEQYF. For the CDR3, the DNA is TGTGCCAGCAGTGCATCGGGGGGGCGGAGCTCCTACGAGCAGTACTTC.

This clone occurred once. The gene calls are TRBV7-2 and TRBJ2-7; D possibly corresponds to TRBD1 (6 bases). Germline V gene sequence: CDR1 SGHTA, CDR2 FQGNSA. This CDR3 is 14 amino acids long. V dropped 4 bases and J dropped 7 bases, with 17 bases sitting between them. CDR3 sequence reads: CASSSSTGRLEQYF. In DNA, the CDR3 is TGTGCCAGCAGCTCCTCCACAGGGCGTCTGGAGCAGTACTTC.